Listed here is a single T cell receptor (beta chain). Antigen specificity is unknown. This sample is part of a study of molecular identifiers for immune sequencing clone quantification. Study details: Replicate RNA from approximately 20,000 or 98,000 naive CD8 T cells formed five aliquots; four were sequenced. Findings and caveats of the study: For effector cells, clones above 20 RNA copies held over 99% of molecules; for naive cells, under 1%. Detectable among about a million naive cells, according to reports, was Jurkat TCR RNA spiked in from one cell.

Naive CD8 T cells were sorted as CD8+CD4-CCR7+CD45RA+. TCRdb reprocessed the PCR reads with MiXCR, giving one entry per CDR3 protein. Among fewer than 25,000 distinct CDR3 sequences, about 21% were seen once, and the ten largest hold over 6%. V was clipped by 1 base and J by 2 bases; unmatched bases: 5. Germline V CDR1 and CDR2: SEHNR, FQNEAQ (reference sequence). The CDR3 has 16 residues. This sequence joins TRBV7-9 and TRBJ2-1; 7 nucleotides align to TRBD2. This clonotype was sampled from a human donor in good health. Some libraries in this study had Jurkat cell RNA spiked in. The material sequenced was naive CD8+ T cells from blood, with Jurkat cell RNA spiked in. The subset denotes: FACS-sorted CD8+CD4-CCR7+CD45RA+ naive T cells. This CDR3 is CASSLGSGLAYNEQFF. As DNA, the CDR3 is TGTGCCAGCAGCTTAGGTAGCGGGCTAGCCTACAATGAGCAGTTCTTC.